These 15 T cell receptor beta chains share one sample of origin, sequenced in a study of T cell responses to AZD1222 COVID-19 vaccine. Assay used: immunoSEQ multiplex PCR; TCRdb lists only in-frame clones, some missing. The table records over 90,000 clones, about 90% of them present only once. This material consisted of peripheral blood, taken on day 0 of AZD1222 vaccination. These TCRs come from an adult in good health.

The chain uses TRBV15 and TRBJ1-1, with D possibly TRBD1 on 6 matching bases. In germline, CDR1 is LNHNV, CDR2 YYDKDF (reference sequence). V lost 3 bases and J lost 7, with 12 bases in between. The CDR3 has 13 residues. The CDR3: CATSSAQGGEAFF. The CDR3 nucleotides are TGTGCCACCAGCAGTGCACAGGGTGGTGAAGCTTTCTTT.

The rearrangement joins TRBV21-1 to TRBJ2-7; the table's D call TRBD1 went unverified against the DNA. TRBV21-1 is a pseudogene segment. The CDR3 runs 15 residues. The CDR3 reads CASSLMRGRVYEQYF. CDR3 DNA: TGTGCCAGCAGCCTGATGAGGGGGCGGGTCTACGAGCAGTACTTC.

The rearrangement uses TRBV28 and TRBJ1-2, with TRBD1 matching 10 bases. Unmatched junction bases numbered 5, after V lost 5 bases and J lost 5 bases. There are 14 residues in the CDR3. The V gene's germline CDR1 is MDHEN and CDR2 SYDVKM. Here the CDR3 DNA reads TGTGCCAGCAGTCCTGGACAGGGGGGGTATGGCTACACCTTC. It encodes CASSPGQGGYGYTF.

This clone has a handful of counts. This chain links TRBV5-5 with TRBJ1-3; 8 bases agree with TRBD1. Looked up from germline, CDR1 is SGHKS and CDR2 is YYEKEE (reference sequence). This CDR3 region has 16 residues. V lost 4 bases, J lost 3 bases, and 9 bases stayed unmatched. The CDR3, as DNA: TGTGCCAGCAGCCCAGTCCTGACAGGGGTTGGAAACACCATATATTTT. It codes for CASSPVLTGVGNTIYF. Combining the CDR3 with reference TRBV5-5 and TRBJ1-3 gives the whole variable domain DAGVTQSPTHLIKTRGQQVTLRCSPISGHKSVSWYQQVLGQGPQFIFQYYEKEERGRGNFPDRFSARQFPNYSSELNVNALLLGDSALYLCASSPVLTGVGNTIYFGEGSWLTVV.

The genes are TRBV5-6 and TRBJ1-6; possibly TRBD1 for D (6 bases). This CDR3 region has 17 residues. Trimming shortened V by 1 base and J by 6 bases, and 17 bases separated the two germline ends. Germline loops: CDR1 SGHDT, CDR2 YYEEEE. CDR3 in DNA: TGTGCCAGCAGCTTGTTCGAAAACGGGGGCAGTAATTCACCCCTCCACTTT. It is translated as CASSLFENGGSNSPLHF.

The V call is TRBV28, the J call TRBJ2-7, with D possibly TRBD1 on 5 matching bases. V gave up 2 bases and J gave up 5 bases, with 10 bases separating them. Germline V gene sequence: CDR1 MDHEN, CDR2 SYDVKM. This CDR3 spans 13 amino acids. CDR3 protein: CASSLGQGNEQYF. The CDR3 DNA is TGTGCCAGCAGTTTAGGGCAGGGAAACGAGCAGTACTTC.

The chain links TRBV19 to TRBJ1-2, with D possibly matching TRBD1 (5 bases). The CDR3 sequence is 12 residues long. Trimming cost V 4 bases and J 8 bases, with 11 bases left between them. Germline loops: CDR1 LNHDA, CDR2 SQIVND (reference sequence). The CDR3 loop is CASSTGHFGYTF. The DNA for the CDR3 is TGTGCCAGTAGTACTGGACATTTCGGCTACACCTTC. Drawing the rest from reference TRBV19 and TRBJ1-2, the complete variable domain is DGGITQSPKYLFRKEGQNVTLSCEQNLNHDAMYWYRQDPGQGLRLIYYSQIVNDFQKGDIAEGYSVSREKKESFPLTVTSAQKNPTAFYLCASSTGHFGYTFGSGTRLTVV.

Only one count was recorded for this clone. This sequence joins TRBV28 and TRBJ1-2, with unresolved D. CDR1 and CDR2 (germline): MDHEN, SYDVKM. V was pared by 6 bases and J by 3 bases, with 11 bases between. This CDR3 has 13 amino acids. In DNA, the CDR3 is TGTGCCAGCAGATTGGATACTGACTATGGCTACACCTTC. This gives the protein CASRLDTDYGYTF.

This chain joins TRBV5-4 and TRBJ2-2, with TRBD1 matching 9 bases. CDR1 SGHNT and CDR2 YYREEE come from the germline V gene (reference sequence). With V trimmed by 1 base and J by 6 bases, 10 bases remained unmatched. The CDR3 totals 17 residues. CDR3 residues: CASSLTGGARLAGELFF. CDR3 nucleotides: TGTGCCAGCAGCTTGACAGGGGGCGCACGGTTAGCCGGGGAGCTGTTTTTT.

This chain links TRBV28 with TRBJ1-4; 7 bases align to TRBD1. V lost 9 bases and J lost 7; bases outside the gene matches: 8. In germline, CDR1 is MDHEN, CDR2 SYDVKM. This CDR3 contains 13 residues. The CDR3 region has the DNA TGTGCCAGTTCACAGGGGTCCGGTGAAAAACTGTTTTTT. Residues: CASSQGSGEKLFF.

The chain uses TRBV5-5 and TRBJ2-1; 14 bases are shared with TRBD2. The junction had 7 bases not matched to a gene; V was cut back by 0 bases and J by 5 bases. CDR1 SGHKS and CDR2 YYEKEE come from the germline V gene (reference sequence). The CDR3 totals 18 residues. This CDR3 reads CASSLVVGLAGVDNEQFF. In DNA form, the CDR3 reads TGTGCCAGCAGCTTGGTTGTGGGACTAGCGGGAGTTGACAATGAGCAGTTCTTC.

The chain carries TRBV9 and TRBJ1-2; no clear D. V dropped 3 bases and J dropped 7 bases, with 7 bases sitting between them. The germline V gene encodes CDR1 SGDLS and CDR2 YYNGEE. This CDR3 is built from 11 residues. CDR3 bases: TGTGCCAGCAGCGCCACATCTGGCTACACCTTC. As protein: CASSATSGYTF.

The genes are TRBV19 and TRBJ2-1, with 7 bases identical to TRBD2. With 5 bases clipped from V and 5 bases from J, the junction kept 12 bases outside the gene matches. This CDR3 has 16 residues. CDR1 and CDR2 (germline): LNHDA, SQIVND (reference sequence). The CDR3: CASSSFGRENDNEQFF. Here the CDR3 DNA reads TGTGCCAGTAGTTCATTTGGGAGGGAAAATGACAATGAGCAGTTCTTC.

The CDR3 here is CASSVHNGAFQETQYF. As DNA, the CDR3 is TGTGCCAGCAGCGTCCATAACGGGGCTTTCCAAGAGACCCAGTACTTC. The rearrangement uses TRBV9 and TRBJ2-5; tentatively, D is TRBD1 or TRBD2 (5 bases each). V lost 2 bases and J lost 1, with 15 bases in between. The length of the CDR3 is 16 residues. Germline CDR1 SGDLS, CDR2 YYNGEE.

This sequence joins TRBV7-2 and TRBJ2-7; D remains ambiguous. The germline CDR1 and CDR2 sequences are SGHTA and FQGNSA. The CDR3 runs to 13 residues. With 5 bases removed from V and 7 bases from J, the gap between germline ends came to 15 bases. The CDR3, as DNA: TGTGCCAGCAGCCCTCTTGAACAGCGTGAGCAGTACTTC. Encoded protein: CASSPLEQREQYF.